This entry lists 28 T cell receptor beta chains sequenced from one sample in a study of sequential checkpoint blockade in melanoma. Treatment indicated: randomized to nivolumab then ipilimumab (arm A) or the reverse (arm B). Clones were sequenced by immunoSEQ multiplex PCR, and TCRdb holds only the in-frame ones, with some missing. The sample records roughly 20,000 clones, around 80% being singletons. Sequencing used CD8+ T cells sorted from blood (inferred from file names), obtained from a patient given nivolumab and ipilimumab in sequence. These receptors were taken from a human donor with melanoma.

The rearrangement links TRBV29-1 to TRBJ2-2; 10 bases fit TRBD2. Germline V gene sequence: CDR1 SQVTM, CDR2 ANQGSEA. The CDR3 covers 17 residues. Unmatched junction bases numbered 5, after V lost 1 base and J lost 0 bases. The CDR3 coding sequence is TGCAGCGTTGAAGGGCTAGCGGGAGTGTCGAACACCGGGGAGCTGTTTTTT. Translation gives CSVEGLAGVSNTGELFF.

This chain uses TRBV28 with TRBJ2-7; D ambiguous. Germline CDR1 reads MDHEN; CDR2 reads SYDVKM. The CDR3 length is 15 residues. The V and J ends lost 5 bases and 3 bases respectively, with 17 bases between them. CDR3 in DNA: TGTGCCAGCAGTCCCCTTGCTAGTTATATCTACGAGCAGTACTTC. Protein product: CASSPLASYIYEQYF.

This chain links TRBV18 with TRBJ2-3; 8 positions agree with TRBD1. From germline, CDR1 is KGHSH and CDR2 LQKENI. Trimming removed 5 bases from V and 3 bases from J; junction bases left unmatched: 4. This CDR3 has 14 residues. In nucleotides, the CDR3 is TGTGCCAGCTCAGGCCGGGACAGGACAGATACGCAGTATTTT. Its translation: CASSGRDRTDTQYF.

The V and J genes are TRBV27 and TRBJ2-1; D is unresolved. The CDR3 is 17 amino acids. Trimming cost V 9 bases and J 0 bases, with 21 bases left between them. From germline, CDR1 is MNHEY and CDR2 SMNVEV (reference sequence). CDR3 nucleotide sequence: TGTGCCAGTACGCTTGTGGGCAGCCGTGTCTCCTACAATGAGCAGTTCTTC. Its translation is CASTLVGSRVSYNEQFF.

V is TRBV29-1 and J is TRBJ2-4; no reliable D call. The CDR3 has 16 residues. V was trimmed by 3 bases and J by 0 bases, leaving 15 bases between them. In germline, CDR1 is SQVTM, CDR2 ANQGSEA. CDR3 region: CSVDAPPLLAKNIQYF. The CDR3 coding sequence is TGCAGCGTTGATGCCCCTCCCCTACTAGCCAAAAACATTCAGTACTTC.

V gene TRBV5-6 combines with J gene TRBJ2-7; 9 bases are a match to TRBD2. The length of the CDR3 is 15 residues. Trimming at V came to 4 bases and at J to 4 bases, leaving 9 bases not matched to a gene. The germline V gene encodes CDR1 SGHDT and CDR2 YYEEEE. The CDR3 sequence is CASSREREVEYEQYF. CDR3 bases: TGTGCCAGCAGCAGGGAGCGGGAGGTAGAATACGAGCAGTACTTC. Complete variable domain (other parts from reference TRBV5-6 and TRBJ2-7): DAGVTQSPTHLIKTRGQQVTLRCSPKSGHDTVSWYQQALGQGPQFIFQYYEEEERQRGNFPDRFSGHQFPNYSSELNVNALLLGDSALYLCASSREREVEYEQYFGPGTRLTVT.

The CDR3 bases are TGTGCCGGGGAAGGGACAGGCAGTTTTTCCTACTATGGCTACACCTTC. It translates to CAGEGTGSFSYYGYTF. V gene TRBV7-9 combines with J gene TRBJ1-2, with TRBD1 matching over 8 bases. CDR1 and CDR2 (germline): SEHNR, FQNEAQ (reference sequence). The CDR3 runs 16 residues. Losses at the gene ends were 11 bases for V and 3 bases for J; bases not matched to a gene: 17.

The V gene is TRBV9, the J gene TRBJ2-5; D ambiguous. Germline CDR1 SGDLS, CDR2 YYNGEE. The CDR3 sequence is 15 residues long. Trimming stripped 0 bases from V and 2 bases from J, with 11 bases between. CDR3 amino acids: CASSVEGSLQETQYF. For the CDR3, the DNA is TGTGCCAGCAGCGTAGAAGGTAGCCTTCAAGAGACCCAGTACTTC.

This clone appeared a single time. The chain links TRBV6-5 to TRBJ2-1; 8 bases match TRBD2. V shed 4 bases and J 8 bases; nucleotides not matched to a gene: 7. The CDR3 length is 14 residues. Germline CDR1 and CDR2: MNHEY and SVGAGI. CDR3 sequence reads: CASSFSGLGHEQFF. In nucleotides, the CDR3 is TGTGCCAGCAGTTTCTCGGGACTAGGACATGAGCAGTTCTTC.

The chain employs TRBV7-9 and TRBJ2-1; 7 bases are shared with TRBD1. The germline CDR1 and CDR2 sequences are SEHNR and FQNEAQ (reference sequence). V dropped 2 bases and J dropped 4; count of bases not matched to a gene: 11. The CDR3 is 17 residues long. The CDR3 loop is CASSLSPIQGQYNEQFF. The CDR3 DNA reads as TGTGCCAGCAGCTTATCGCCCATCCAGGGACAGTACAATGAGCAGTTCTTC.

The chain has TRBV27 and TRBJ2-5; 7 nucleotides line up with TRBD2. After removal of 6 bases from V and 11 bases from J, the junction contained 15 bases not matched to a gene. The V gene's germline CDR1 is MNHEY and CDR2 SMNVEV (reference sequence). This CDR3 comprises 14 residues. CDR3 nucleotides: TGTGCCAGCAGCCTTGAGGGGTGGGGGGGAGAGCAGTACTTC. Encoded protein: CASSLEGWGGEQYF.

The chain combines TRBV27 with TRBJ2-2, with 11 bases fitting TRBD2. V trimming: 2 bases; J trimming: 3 bases; junction bases outside the gene matches: 5. This CDR3 region has 17 residues. In germline, CDR1 is MNHEY, CDR2 SMNVEV (reference sequence). The CDR3 DNA follows: TGTGCCAGCAGTTTAACTAGCGGGGGACCGTACACCGGGGAGCTGTTTTTT. Its protein is CASSLTSGGPYTGELFF.

V gene TRBV30 combines with J gene TRBJ2-3; TRBD2 matches at 9 bases. Germline loops: CDR1 GTSNPN, CDR2 SVGIG (reference sequence). This CDR3 is built from 17 residues. The trim removed 1 base at V and 4 bases at J, leaving 12 bases unmatched. Here the CDR3 reads CAWSGAGGPYSADTQYF. The CDR3 nucleotides read TGTGCCTGGAGTGGGGCGGGAGGGCCGTACAGCGCAGATACGCAGTATTTT.

This clone is medium-sized. The chain is built from TRBV19 and TRBJ2-4, with 8 nucleotides matching TRBD2. J was trimmed by 8 bases and V by 5 bases; bases with no gene match: 11. The CDR3 covers 15 residues. Germline CDR1 is LNHDA and CDR2 is SQIVND (reference sequence). The CDR3 loop is CASSLTSGSLDIQYF. For the CDR3, the DNA is TGTGCCAGTAGTCTAACTAGCGGTTCCTTGGACATTCAGTACTTC.

The V gene is TRBV19, the J gene TRBJ1-1; 8 bases are shared with TRBD1. This CDR3 contains 15 residues. Germline V gene lookup returns CDR1 LNHDA and CDR2 SQIVND (reference sequence). V lost 3 bases, J lost 3 bases, and 6 bases stayed unmatched. The CDR3 DNA sequence: TGTGCCAGTAGTATCATGGACAGGGTCGACACTGAAGCTTTCTTT. It is translated as CASSIMDRVDTEAFF.

The rearrangement links TRBV2 to TRBJ2-7; tentative D call: TRBD2 (6 bases). Germline-derived CDR1 and CDR2 are SNHLY and FYNNEI. V lost 7 bases and J 5 bases, leaving 21 bases between the germline ends. The CDR3 contains 15 residues. CDR3 protein: CASTGDSGNRNEQYF. The CDR3 DNA follows: TGTGCCAGCACCGGGGACTCCGGGAACAGGAACGAGCAGTACTTC.

V is TRBV28 and J is TRBJ1-2, with TRBD1 matching 12 bases. Losses at the gene ends were 3 bases for V and 8 bases for J; bases not matched to a gene: 1. Germline CDR1 is MDHEN and CDR2 is SYDVKM. The CDR3 spans 13 residues. The CDR3 nucleotides are TGTGCCAGCAGTTTTGGGACAGGGGGCGGCTACACCTTC. Amino acids: CASSFGTGGGYTF.

Only a few counts were recorded for this clone. This sequence joins TRBV13 and TRBJ2-7; 8 bases match TRBD2. After removal of 6 bases from V and 3 bases from J, the junction contained 4 bases not matched to a gene. CDR1 is PRHDT, CDR2 FYEKMQ, per germline (reference sequence). This CDR3 has 13 amino acids. CDR3 DNA sequence: TGTGCCAGCAGTGAGCGGGGGCTCTACGAGCAGTACTTC. Amino acids: CASSERGLYEQYF.

This chain connects TRBV5-5 to TRBJ2-7; a weak D match, TRBD1 (6 bases). The V and J ends lost 0 bases and 3 bases respectively, with 10 bases between them. Looked up from germline, CDR1 is SGHKS and CDR2 is YYEKEE (reference sequence). This CDR3 region has 14 residues. The chain's CDR3 is CASSLVQGDYEQYF. In nucleotides, the CDR3 is TGTGCCAGCAGCTTGGTACAGGGAGACTACGAGCAGTACTTC.

V and J are TRBV2 and TRBJ1-2; D is uncertain. V shed 9 bases and J shed 3 bases, with 17 bases lying between them. The CDR3 totals 14 residues. The germline gives CDR1 SNHLY, CDR2 FYNNEI. As DNA, the CDR3 is TGTGCCAGTGGCTGGGAGGGAACGCACTATGGCTACACCTTC. It is translated as CASGWEGTHYGYTF. The whole variable domain, remainder taken from reference TRBV2 and TRBJ1-2, is EPEVTQTPSHQVTQMGQEVILRCVPISNHLYFYWYRQILGQKVEFLVSFYNNEISEKSEIFDDQFSVERPDGSNFTLKIRSTKLEDSAMYFCASGWEGTHYGYTFGSGTRLTVV.

This chain joins TRBV5-1 and TRBJ1-2, with D unresolved. Trimming cost V 0 bases and J 4 bases, with 4 bases left between them. The length of the CDR3 is 12 residues. The germline CDR1 and CDR2 sequences are SGHRS and YFSETQ. The CDR3 sequence is CASSLDGYGYTF. The CDR3 coding sequence is TGCGCCAGCAGCTTGGACGGCTATGGCTACACCTTC.

The chain joins TRBV19 to TRBJ2-1, with D tentatively TRBD2 (6 bases). V was pared by 7 bases and J by 3 bases, with 13 bases between. The length of the CDR3 is 14 residues. CDR1 LNHDA and CDR2 SQIVND come from the germline V gene (reference sequence). CDR3 in amino acids: CASKGWGDYNEQFF. The CDR3 DNA reads TGTGCCAGTAAAGGCTGGGGGGACTACAATGAGCAGTTCTTC.

The CDR3 DNA follows: TGCGCCAGCAGCTGGACAGGAGGCGATGAGCAGTTCTTC. Its translation is CASSWTGGDEQFF. The chain uses TRBV5-1 and TRBJ2-1; TRBD1 agrees at 7 bases. Germline trimming cut 3 bases from V and 8 bases from J; bases unmatched to any gene: 5. The CDR3 length is 13 residues. The germline V gene encodes CDR1 SGHRS and CDR2 YFSETQ.

The rearrangement uses TRBV7-6 and TRBJ1-1, with 8 positions matching TRBD1. J lost 6 bases, V lost 5 bases, and 17 bases had no gene match. The germline CDR1 and CDR2 sequences are SGHVS and FNYEAQ. The CDR3 covers 17 residues. The CDR3 coding sequence is TGTGCCAGCAGCCCCCTCGGACCCTTTCAGGGGGCCTCTGAAGCTTTCTTT. Translating gives CASSPLGPFQGASEAFF.

J is TRBJ2-3 and V is TRBV13; weak D call: TRBD2 (6 bases). CDR3 length: 15 amino acids. V was cut by 5 bases and J by 0 bases, with 12 bases left in between. The germline CDR1 and CDR2 sequences are PRHDT and FYEKMQ (reference sequence). CDR3 in amino acids: CASSPSGSSTDTQYF. Here the CDR3 DNA reads TGTGCCAGCAGCCCCAGCGGGTCTAGCACAGATACGCAGTATTTT.

V usage is TRBV19 and J usage is TRBJ2-3; TRBD2 matches 11 bases. The V gene end was trimmed by 1 base and the J gene end by 4 bases; junction bases not matched to a gene: 13. This CDR3 is built from 19 residues. Germline assignment: CDR1 LNHDA and CDR2 SQIVND (reference sequence). CDR3 residues: CASSIGLAGGFGGADTQYF. CDR3 nucleotide sequence: TGTGCCAGTAGTATAGGCCTAGCGGGAGGCTTCGGGGGGGCAGATACGCAGTATTTT.

The chain combines TRBV30 with TRBJ2-1, with D unclear. CDR3 length equals 13 residues. The germline V and J ends were trimmed by 3 bases and 3 bases, with 9 bases remaining between them. Looked up from germline, CDR1 is GTSNPN and CDR2 is SVGIG (reference sequence). CDR3 loop: CAWRVALYNEQFF. CDR3 sequence (DNA): TGTGCCTGGAGGGTAGCCCTCTACAATGAGCAGTTCTTC. Complete variable domain (other parts from reference TRBV30 and TRBJ2-1): SQTIHQWPATLVQPVGSPLSLECTVEGTSNPNLYWYRQAAGRGLQLLFYSVGIGQISSEVPQNLSASRPQDRQFILSSKKLLLSDSGFYLCAWRVALYNEQFFGPGTRLTVL.

This clone was observed once. The chain is built from TRBV7-2 and TRBJ2-5; tentatively, D is TRBD1 (6 bases). The closer fit of TRBJ2-7 to the DNA end suggests the J call may be wrong. The CDR3 contains 14 residues. Germline CDR1 and CDR2: SGHTA and FQGNSA. CDR3: CASSLVEGAYEQYF. For the CDR3, the DNA is TGTGCCAGCAGCTTAGTTGAGGGGGCCTACGAGCAGTACTTC.